These 31 T cell receptor beta chains were all obtained from the same sample, sequenced in a study of blood T cell repertoires in COVID-19. Profiled with immunoSEQ multiplex PCR; TCRdb holds only in-frame clones, not every one. The repertoire holds roughly 260,000 clones, with about 88% as singletons. Input material: peripheral blood. All receptors come from a man aged 55 to 70 who had recovered from COVID-19.

The chain joins TRBV10-1 to TRBJ1-5, with 7 bases identical to TRBD1. CDR1 and CDR2 from the germline V gene are WNHNN and SYGVQD (reference sequence). The length of the CDR3 is 15 residues. Trimming took 5 bases from V and 0 from J; bases not matched to a gene: 4. In DNA, the CDR3 is TGCGCCAGCAGTCAACAGGGGTATAGCAATCAGCCCCAGCATTTT. Translated: CASSQQGYSNQPQHF.

This clone turned up a few times. The chain recombines TRBV30 with TRBJ1-4; D is undetermined. Trimming shortened V by 1 base and J by 3 bases, and 12 bases separated the two germline ends. The CDR3 sequence is 15 residues long. Germline V gene sequence: CDR1 GTSNPN, CDR2 SVGIG (reference sequence). CDR3 DNA sequence: TGTGCCTGGAGTGAAAACAGCCTTTCTAATGAAAAACTGTTTTTT. This gives the protein CAWSENSLSNEKLFF.

This clone appeared many times. The chain recombines TRBV9 with TRBJ1-6, with D perhaps matching TRBD1 (5 bases). Trimming shortened V by 1 base and J by 7 bases, and 9 bases separated the two germline ends. Germline V gives CDR1 SGDLS, CDR2 YYNGEE. The CDR3 runs 14 residues. CDR3 DNA sequence: TGTGCCAGCAGCGTAAGGGCAGGGAATTCACCCCTCCACTTT. Its protein is CASSVRAGNSPLHF.

The CDR3 bases are TGTGCCAGCAGTGACAACACAGATACGCAGTATTTT. This translates into CASSDNTDTQYF. The chain joins TRBV2 to TRBJ2-3; D uncertain. V lost 3 bases, J lost 2 bases, and 3 bases lay in between. Looked up from germline, CDR1 is SNHLY and CDR2 is FYNNEI. The CDR3 consists of 12 residues.

The rearrangement links TRBV7-9 to TRBJ1-6; no definite D call. The CDR3 length is 17 residues. Trimming took off 1 base at V and 14 bases at J, with 24 bases between the two ends. Germline lookup yields CDR1 SEHNR and CDR2 FQNEAQ (reference sequence). CDR3 nucleotides: TGTGCCAGCAGCTTAGTCCCAGTGGGCAGCCCATCCGGGGCCCTCCACTTT. Translating it yields CASSLVPVGSPSGALHF.

V usage is TRBV9 and J usage is TRBJ2-1; 8 nucleotides align to TRBD1. From germline, CDR1 is SGDLS and CDR2 YYNGEE. This CDR3 contains 14 residues. V shed 4 bases, J shed 9 bases, and the junction held 9 bases outside the gene matches. The CDR3 sequence: CASSPGQGLGEQFF. Written as DNA, the CDR3 is TGTGCCAGCAGCCCTGGACAGGGATTAGGTGAGCAGTTCTTC.

This chain uses TRBV7-2 with TRBJ1-1, with D unresolved. The CDR3 covers 14 residues. CDR1 and CDR2 (germline): SGHTA, FQGNSA. V shed 7 bases and J shed 5 bases, with 17 bases lying between them. The CDR3 loop reads CASNHPTRVTEAFF. The DNA for the CDR3 is TGTGCCAGCAACCATCCGACTAGGGTGACTGAAGCTTTCTTT.

Details on this clone: The junction differs from germline at one of its ends, possibly a read error. The gene calls are TRBV5-1 and TRBJ2-1; TRBD2 might be the D (6 bases). Germline V CDR1 and CDR2: SGHRS, YFSETQ. The CDR3 is made up of 13 amino acids. CDR3 residues: CASGLGGGNEQFF. The CDR3 DNA is TGCGCCAGCGGCTTGGGGGGAGGCAATGAGCAGTTCTTC.

In DNA, the CDR3 is TGTGCCAGCAGCCGACAGGGGTCTGGCAATCAGCCCCAGCATTTT. Translation gives CASSRQGSGNQPQHF. The chain uses TRBV3-1 (or the pseudogene TRBV3-2) and TRBJ1-5, with 8 nucleotides matching TRBD1. The length of the CDR3 is 15 residues. Germline CDR1 LGHDT, CDR2 YNNKEL (reference sequence). Losses at the gene ends were 4 bases for V and 2 bases for J; bases not matched to a gene: 4.

The V and J genes are TRBV11-2 and TRBJ1-2; no firm D call. V lost 5 bases to trimming and J lost 7 bases, with 17 bases between them. This CDR3 has 14 amino acids. Per germline, CDR1 SGHAT and CDR2 FQNNGV. The CDR3 loop reads CASSLRTASGGYTF. DNA of the CDR3: TGTGCCAGCAGCCTCCGGACGGCGAGCGGTGGCTACACCTTC.

V gene TRBV19 combines with J gene TRBJ2-7; TRBD1 agrees at 9 bases. Germline V gene lookup returns CDR1 LNHDA and CDR2 SQIVND (reference sequence). J was trimmed by 3 bases and V by 6 bases; bases with no gene match: 15. CDR3 length equals 17 residues. The CDR3 protein is CASSRYRQGVSLYEQYF. CDR3 bases: TGTGCCAGTAGCCGATATAGACAGGGGGTGTCTCTCTACGAGCAGTACTTC.

The chain uses TRBV14 and TRBJ1-1; 9 bases agree with TRBD1. The germline V gene has CDR1 SGHDN and CDR2 FVKESK. The CDR3 extends over 16 amino acids. With 5 bases clipped from V and 4 bases from J, the junction kept 11 bases outside the gene matches. The CDR3 nucleotides read TGTGCCAGCAGCTCTCTTGGGACAGGGCACGTCACTGAAGCTTTCTTT. Translation: CASSSLGTGHVTEAFF.

This clone was picked up a small number of times. V and J are TRBV2 and TRBJ2-3; TRBD1 agrees at 10 bases. The CDR3 is 14 residues long. After removal of 6 bases from V and 5 bases from J, the junction contained 5 bases not matched to a gene. Germline assignment: CDR1 SNHLY and CDR2 FYNNEI. The DNA for the CDR3 is TGTGCCAGCAGGCGCCGGGACAGGGGAGATACGCAGTATTTT. Its translation is CASRRRDRGDTQYF.

The rearrangement uses TRBV7-8 and TRBJ1-2, with TRBD1 identical over 9 bases. The ends lost 5 bases at V and 9 bases at J; junction bases unmatched: 4. From germline, CDR1 is SGHVS and CDR2 FQNEAQ. This CDR3 comprises 12 residues. CDR3 coding DNA: TGTGCCAGCAGCCGGGACAGGGCGCGCTACACCTTC. Translation gives CASSRDRARYTF.

The chain combines TRBV6-5 with TRBJ2-7; 8 bases agree with TRBD1. The CDR3 extends over 15 amino acids. Trimming at V came to 7 bases and at J to 2 bases, leaving 10 bases not matched to a gene. CDR1 and CDR2 (germline): MNHEY, SVGAGI. This chain's CDR3 is CASIPQPGGAYEQYF. The CDR3 DNA is TGTGCCAGCATCCCCCAACCAGGGGGCGCCTACGAGCAGTACTTC.

The V gene is TRBV5-1, the J gene TRBJ1-1; 8 positions agree with TRBD1. The CDR3 length is 15 residues. Trimming removed 4 bases from V and 5 bases from J; junction bases left unmatched: 10. Germline assignment: CDR1 SGHRS and CDR2 YFSETQ. The CDR3 here is CASSPGQGAGTEAFF. In DNA form, the CDR3 reads TGCGCCAGCAGCCCGGGGCAGGGGGCGGGGACTGAAGCTTTCTTT.

In this sample, this clone turned up once. The J gene is TRBJ2-1, the V gene TRBV9, with 12 bases matching TRBD2. This CDR3 is 15 amino acids long. Germline V CDR1 and CDR2: SGDLS, YYNGEE. V trimming: 4 bases; J trimming: 3 bases; junction bases outside the gene matches: 2. As DNA, the CDR3 is TGTGCCAGCAGCCCGACTAGCGGGAGCTACAATGAGCAGTTCTTC. It specifies CASSPTSGSYNEQFF.

This chain links TRBV7-2 with TRBJ2-3; TRBD1 aligns across 7 bases. This CDR3 is built from 15 residues. The trim removed 8 bases at V and 6 bases at J, leaving 14 bases unmatched. Germline-derived CDR1 and CDR2 are SGHTA and FQGNSA. The chain's CDR3 is CASGGQPSSGDTQYF. Written as DNA, the CDR3 is TGTGCCAGCGGGGGACAGCCGAGTTCGGGGGATACGCAGTATTTT.

This clone was observed many times. The J gene is TRBJ2-7, the V gene TRBV27, with D tentatively TRBD1 (6 bases). The CDR3 extends over 15 amino acids. V was clipped by 5 bases and J by 4 bases, with 18 bases between them. Germline V gene sequence: CDR1 MNHEY, CDR2 SMNVEV (reference sequence). This CDR3 reads CASSIAPGQKYEQYF. Written as DNA, the CDR3 is TGTGCCAGCAGTATCGCCCCTGGACAGAAGTACGAGCAGTACTTC.

This sequence joins TRBV2 and TRBJ2-7; TRBD1 agrees at 7 bases. The CDR3 contains 13 residues. With 6 bases clipped from V and 4 bases from J, the junction kept 6 bases outside the gene matches. The germline gives CDR1 SNHLY, CDR2 FYNNEI. CDR3 coding DNA: TGTGCCAGCAGGTCCGGGACAGATTACGAGCAGTACTTC. It codes for CASRSGTDYEQYF.

The chain carries TRBV11-2 and TRBJ1-3; D unclear. Trimming took 5 bases from V and 4 from J, leaving 15 bases between them. The CDR3 consists of 15 residues. Germline assignment: CDR1 SGHAT and CDR2 FQNNGV. Here the CDR3 reads CASSPRGPGGNTIYF. DNA of the CDR3: TGTGCCAGCAGCCCCCGAGGTCCGGGAGGAAACACCATATATTTT.

V is TRBV11-1 and J is TRBJ2-2; 11 nucleotides agree with TRBD2. The germline V gene has CDR1 SGHAT and CDR2 FQDESV (reference sequence). This CDR3 is built from 15 residues. Trimming took 3 bases from V and 6 from J; bases not matched to a gene: 3. CDR3 amino acids: CASSFLAGGAGELFF. DNA for the CDR3: TGTGCCAGCAGCTTTCTAGCGGGGGGAGCCGGGGAGCTGTTTTTT.

The chain recombines TRBV19 with TRBJ1-2; D is unresolved. CDR3 length: 14 amino acids. Germline CDR1 and CDR2: LNHDA and SQIVND (reference sequence). Trimming took off 2 bases at V and 0 bases at J, with 7 bases between the two ends. The DNA for the CDR3 is TGTGCCAGTAGTATACGGAGGTCTAACTATGGCTACACCTTC. Its protein product is CASSIRRSNYGYTF.

The rearrangement joins TRBV5-1 to TRBJ1-4; 8 bases match TRBD1. With 2 bases clipped from V and 7 bases from J, the junction kept 4 bases outside the gene matches. The CDR3 has 14 amino acids. The V gene's germline CDR1 is SGHRS and CDR2 YFSETQ. The DNA for the CDR3 is TGCGCCAGCAGCTTAGGACAGGGTAGTGAAAAACTGTTTTTT. It translates to CASSLGQGSEKLFF.

The sample holds one count of this clone. The rearrangement uses TRBV7-8 and TRBJ1-2, with unresolved D. CDR3 length equals 14 residues. Trimming pared 0 bases from V and 4 bases from J, leaving 9 bases between. Germline V gives CDR1 SGHVS, CDR2 FQNEAQ. CDR3 DNA: TGTGCCAGCAGCTTAGCGCCGGGAGTCTATGGCTACACCTTC. Protein sequence: CASSLAPGVYGYTF. Supplemented by reference TRBV7-8 and TRBJ1-2, the full variable domain reads GAGVSQSPRYKVAKRGQDVALRCDPISGHVSLFWYQQALGQGPEFLTYFQNEAQLDKSGLPSDRFFAERPEGSVSTLKIQRTQQEDSAVYLCASSLAPGVYGYTFGSGTRLTVV.

The chain carries TRBV5-1 and TRBJ1-4, with D possibly TRBD1 on 5 matching bases. CDR3 length equals 13 residues. V was shortened by 4 bases and J by 4 bases, with 8 bases between the two germline ends. Germline V gene data show CDR1 as SGHRS and CDR2 as YFSETQ. CDR3 in DNA: TGCGCCAGCAGCGACAGCTATAATGAAAAACTGTTTTTT. It specifies CASSDSYNEKLFF.

The chain uses TRBV6-1 and TRBJ1-5; 9 positions agree with TRBD1. The CDR3 spans 16 residues. CDR1 is MNHNS, CDR2 SASEGT, per germline. After removal of 1 base from V and 2 bases from J, the junction contained 3 bases not matched to a gene. In DNA, the CDR3 is TGTGCCAGCAGTGAAGAGGGACAGGGCCGCAATCAGCCCCAGCATTTT. Encoded protein: CASSEEGQGRNQPQHF.

This clone was found a few times. The genes are TRBV5-1 and TRBJ1-3; D call uncertain. Trimming stripped 0 bases from V and 4 bases from J, with 8 bases between. This CDR3 is built from 14 residues. From germline, CDR1 is SGHRS and CDR2 YFSETQ. The CDR3: CASSLAAGGNTIYF. The CDR3 nucleotides are TGCGCCAGCAGCTTGGCAGCAGGCGGAAACACCATATATTTT. Together with reference TRBV5-1 and TRBJ1-3, the CDR3 gives the full variable domain: KAGVTQTPRYLIKTRGQQVTLSCSPISGHRSVSWYQQTPGQGLQFLFEYFSETQRNKGNFPGRFSGRQFSNSRSEMNVSTLELGDSALYLCASSLAAGGNTIYFGEGSWLTVV.

This sequence joins TRBV2 and TRBJ2-1; TRBD2 aligns across 9 bases. Germline CDR1 and CDR2: SNHLY and FYNNEI. This CDR3 contains 14 residues. The junction had 9 bases not matched to a gene; V was cut back by 7 bases and J by 8 bases. CDR3 residues: CASTGGGGSDEQFF. The CDR3 DNA is TGTGCCAGCACTGGCGGGGGGGGCTCGGATGAGCAGTTCTTC.

The chain joins TRBV29-1 to TRBJ1-5; 8 nucleotides match TRBD1. This CDR3 has 12 residues. CDR1 is SQVTM and CDR2 is ANQGSEA in the germline V gene. V lost 7 bases to trimming and J lost 4 bases; unmatched junction nucleotides: 3. CDR3 sequence (DNA): TGCAGCGCGACAGGGGCGAATCAGCCCCAGCATTTT. Translating it yields CSATGANQPQHF. The full variable domain, completed using reference TRBV29-1 and TRBJ1-5, is SAVISQKPSRDICQRGTSLTIQCQVDSQVTMMFWYRQQPGQSLTLIATANQGSEATYESGFVIDKFPISRPNLTFSTLTVSNMSPEDSSIYLCSATGANQPQHFGDGTRLSIL.

This clone was counted between two and nine times. The chain carries TRBV6-5 and TRBJ1-5, with a weak D call TRBD1 (6 bases). This CDR3 is built from 15 residues. CDR1 MNHEY and CDR2 SVGAGI come from the germline V gene. V lost 4 bases and J lost 0, with 10 bases in between. The CDR3 DNA follows: TGTGCCAGCAGTTTACAGGGTAATAGCAATCAGCCCCAGCATTTT. Protein sequence: CASSLQGNSNQPQHF.